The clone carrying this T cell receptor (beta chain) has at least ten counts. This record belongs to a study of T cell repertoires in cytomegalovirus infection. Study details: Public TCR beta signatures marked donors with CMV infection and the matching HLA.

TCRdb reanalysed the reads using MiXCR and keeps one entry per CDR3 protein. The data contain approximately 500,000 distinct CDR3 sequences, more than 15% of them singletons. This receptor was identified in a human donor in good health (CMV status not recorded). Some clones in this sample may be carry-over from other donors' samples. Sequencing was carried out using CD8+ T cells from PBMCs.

The CDR3 nucleotides are TGCAGCGTGCCATCTAGAAAGACCCAGTACTTC. Translation gives CSVPSRKTQYF. This chain links TRBV29-1 with TRBJ2-5; no firm D call. With 6 bases removed from V and 6 bases from J, the gap between germline ends came to 11 bases. The V gene's germline CDR1 is SQVTM and CDR2 ANQGSEA. CDR3 length equals 11 residues.